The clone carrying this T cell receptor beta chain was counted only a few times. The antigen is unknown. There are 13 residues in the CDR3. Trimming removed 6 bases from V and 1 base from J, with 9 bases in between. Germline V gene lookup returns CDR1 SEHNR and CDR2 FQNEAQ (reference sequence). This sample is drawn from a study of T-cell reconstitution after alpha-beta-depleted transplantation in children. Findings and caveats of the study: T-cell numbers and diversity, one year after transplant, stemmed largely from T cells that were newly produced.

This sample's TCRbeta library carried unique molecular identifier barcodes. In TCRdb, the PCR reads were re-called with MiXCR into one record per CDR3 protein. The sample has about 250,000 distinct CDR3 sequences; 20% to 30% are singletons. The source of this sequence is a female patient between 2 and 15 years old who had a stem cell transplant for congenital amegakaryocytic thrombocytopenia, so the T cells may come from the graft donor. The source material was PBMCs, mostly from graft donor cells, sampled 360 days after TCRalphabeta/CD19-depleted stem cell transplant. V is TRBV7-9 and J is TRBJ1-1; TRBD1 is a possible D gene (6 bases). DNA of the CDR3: TGTGCCAGCAGAACGACAGGGAACACTGAAGCTTTCTTT. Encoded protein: CASRTTGNTEAFF.